Below, 21 T cell receptor beta chains from the same sample are listed, as sequenced in a study of blood T cells in healthy people across ages. PCR was performed a second time for about 6 to 12 cycles using a sample-barcoded 5' primer and a J-beta primer mix. TCRdb re-analysed the 5' RACE reads in MiXCR, keeping a single row per CDR3 protein. The sample comprises hundreds of thousands of distinct CDR3 sequences, 58% of which are singletons, and more than 35% rests with the top ten. The sequenced sample consisted of blood. All receptors come from a man aged 60 to 75 in good health.

V gene TRBV29-1 combines with J gene TRBJ1-1; D is perhaps TRBD1 (5 bases). The CDR3 runs to 13 residues. Germline CDR1 reads SQVTM; CDR2 reads ANQGSEA. The V gene lost 4 bases and the J gene lost 1 base, with 10 bases spanning the gap. The CDR3 is CSVGQGSNTEAFF. The CDR3 region has the DNA TGCAGCGTTGGTCAGGGTTCGAACACTGAAGCTTTCTTT.

This clonotype was recorded a few times. This chain's CDR3 is CASSPPRGGPTDTQYF. The CDR3 bases are TGCGCCAGCAGCCCCCCTAGGGGGGGCCCGACAGATACGCAGTATTTT. The V call is TRBV5-1, the J call TRBJ2-3; tentative D call: TRBD2 (7 bases). The CDR3 spans 16 residues. Germline values: CDR1 SGHRS, CDR2 YFSETQ. V lost 4 bases, J lost 3 bases, and 18 bases lay in between.

The chain joins TRBV5-1 to TRBJ2-5, with D perhaps TRBD1 or TRBD2 (5 bases each). With 3 bases removed from V and 1 base from J, the gap between germline ends came to 13 bases. The length of the CDR3 is 15 residues. Germline V gives CDR1 SGHRS, CDR2 YFSETQ. This chain's CDR3 is CASSSSGDPQETQYF. The CDR3, as DNA: TGCGCCAGCAGCTCCTCCGGGGACCCCCAAGAGACCCAGTACTTC.

The chain couples TRBV7-9 to TRBJ1-1; TRBD1 matches at 7 bases. Germline CDR1 reads SEHNR; CDR2 reads FQNEAQ (reference sequence). Trimming cost V 5 bases and J 10 bases; bases outside gene matches: 10. CDR3 length: 13 residues. CDR3 nucleotide sequence: TGTGCCAGCAGCGTAGGGGTACAGGGGACAGCTTTCTTT. Translation gives CASSVGVQGTAFF.

Points on this clonotype: The junction departs from germline at one end; a sequencing error may be responsible. The chain carries TRBV15 and TRBJ1-2; tentatively, D is TRBD1 (5 bases). This CDR3 comprises 15 residues. Germline V lookup: CDR1 LNHNV, CDR2 YYDKDF (reference sequence). CDR3 in DNA: TGTGCCGCCAGCAGAGATCTACAGGTTAACTATGGCTACACCTTC. Amino acid sequence: CAASRDLQVNYGYTF. The full variable domain, rest sourced from reference TRBV15 and TRBJ1-2, is DAMVIQNPRYQVTQFGKPVTLSCSQTLNHNVMYWYQQKSSQAPKLLFHYYDKDFNNEADTPDNFQSRRPNTSFCFLDIRSPGLGDTAMYLCAASRDLQVNYGYTFGSGTRLTVV.

This clonotype was seen only a few times. This rearrangement joins TRBV29-1 to TRBJ2-5; possibly TRBD2 for D (5 bases). Germline lookup yields CDR1 SQVTM and CDR2 ANQGSEA. The CDR3 runs 13 residues. Trimming shortened V by 0 bases and J by 11 bases, and 16 bases separated the two germline ends. The CDR3 DNA is TGCAGCGTTGAAGAGGTCCCCCGGGATGAGCAGTACTTC. This sequence encodes CSVEEVPRDEQYF.

This clonotype was seen at least ten times. As the CDR3 is not closed by the conserved phenylalanine or tryptophan, this likely results from a read error. The DNA is left out, because the CDR3 cannot be placed on it with certainty; the CDR3 is given as TCRdb lists it. The J gene is TRBJ2-1, the V gene TRBV10-3; the table's D call of TRBD1 was not tested on the DNA. The germline gives CDR1 ENHRY, CDR2 SYGVKD. The CDR3 is made up of 16 amino acids, end residues included. The chain's CDR3 is CAISLGQGTYGYTFGS.

The V and J genes are TRBV15 and TRBJ1-2; no firm D call. The germline V gene encodes CDR1 LNHNV and CDR2 YYDKDF (reference sequence). The CDR3 covers 13 residues. Trimming cost V 5 bases and J 1 base, with 8 bases left between them. CDR3 DNA sequence: TGTGCCACCAGCGGAGGGTTTAACTATGGCTACACCTTC. This gives the protein CATSGGFNYGYTF.

CDR3 DNA: TGTGCCACCAGTGACGGGGGACAGGGGACCGAAGAGACCCAGTACTTC. It codes for CATSDGGQGTEETQYF. V gene TRBV24-1 combines with J gene TRBJ2-5, with 10 bases matching TRBD1. The CDR3 is 16 amino acids. The V segment lost 4 bases and the J segment 3 bases; nucleotides outside the gene matches: 7. The germline gives CDR1 KGHDR, CDR2 SFDVKD.

In its sample, this clonotype was seen many times. V gene TRBV20-1 combines with J gene TRBJ2-1; TRBD2 matches at 8 bases. The V and J ends lost 1 base and 2 bases, in that order; junction bases with no gene match: 4. Germline CDR1 and CDR2: DFQATT and SNEGSKA (reference sequence). The CDR3 contains 15 residues. In DNA form, the CDR3 reads TGCAGTGCTAGAGGGGGCGGGGGGACCTACAATGAGCAGTTCTTC. This encodes CSARGGGGTYNEQFF.

This rearrangement joins TRBV9 to TRBJ2-5; 9 bases line up with TRBD2. The end of the DNA fits TRBJ2-7 better, so the J call may be wrong. Germline CDR1 is SGDLS and CDR2 is YYNGEE. CDR3 length equals 14 residues. The CDR3 coding sequence is TGTGCCAGCAGCGTAGAGGGACTAGCTTACGAGCAGTACTTC. Its protein is CASSVEGLAYEQYF.

The V call is TRBV7-2, the J call TRBJ2-6; unclear D gene. Germline loops: CDR1 SGHTA, CDR2 FQGNSA. V lost 10 bases to trimming and J lost 2 bases, with 18 bases between them. The CDR3 is made up of 16 amino acids. The CDR3 loop is CATQWLPGAGANVLTF. The CDR3 region has the DNA TGTGCCACCCAATGGCTCCCTGGGGCTGGGGCCAACGTCCTGACTTTC.

Here the CDR3 DNA reads TGTGCCAGCAGCTTGGCCATGGGGAGGTCTGGGGCCAACGTCCTGACTTTC. This sequence encodes CASSLAMGRSGANVLTF. The rearrangement joins TRBV5-5 to TRBJ2-6, with a weak D call TRBD2 (6 bases). Per germline, CDR1 SGHKS and CDR2 YYEKEE (reference sequence). The CDR3 length is 17 residues. V lost 0 bases and J 1 base, leaving 11 bases between the germline ends. The full variable domain, completed using reference TRBV5-5 and TRBJ2-6, is DAGVTQSPTHLIKTRGQQVTLRCSPISGHKSVSWYQQVLGQGPQFIFQYYEKEERGRGNFPDRFSARQFPNYSSELNVNALLLGDSALYLCASSLAMGRSGANVLTFGAGSRLTVL.

This clonotype was seen more than once but under ten times. This chain links TRBV20-1 with TRBJ2-5; 9 bases fit TRBD2. Germline CDR1 and CDR2: DFQATT and SNEGSKA (reference sequence). This CDR3 spans 16 amino acids. V gave up 0 bases and J gave up 7 bases; unmatched junction bases: 12. The CDR3 spells CSAREVLAGLRGTQYF. The DNA of the CDR3 is TGCAGTGCTAGAGAGGTTCTAGCGGGGCTAAGGGGGACCCAGTACTTC.

J is TRBJ2-1 and V is TRBV9, with 7 bases aligning to TRBD2. Germline V lookup: CDR1 SGDLS, CDR2 YYNGEE. V trimming: 3 bases; J trimming: 7 bases; junction bases outside the gene matches: 7. The CDR3 length is 14 residues. The CDR3 coding sequence is TGTGCCAGCAGCGCCGGACTAGAGGCGAATGAGCAGTTCTTC. It translates to CASSAGLEANEQFF.

The chain carries TRBV7-9 and TRBJ2-1; D ambiguous. The V gene's germline CDR1 is SEHNR and CDR2 FQNEAQ (reference sequence). The germline V and J ends were trimmed by 1 base and 7 bases, with 8 bases remaining between them. The CDR3 spans 13 residues. CDR3 sequence reads: CASSLEDGNEQFF. The DNA for the CDR3 is TGTGCCAGCAGCTTAGAGGATGGAAATGAGCAGTTCTTC.

Many counts were recorded for this clonotype. The V gene is TRBV7-2, the J gene TRBJ2-1; D gene uncertain. The CDR3 consists of 16 residues. Germline lookup yields CDR1 SGHTA and CDR2 FQGNSA. V was trimmed by 1 base and J by 3 bases, leaving 13 bases between them. DNA for the CDR3: TGTGCCAGCAGCTTAGTGTGGCGGTGGGGCTACAATGAGCAGTTCTTC. It translates to CASSLVWRWGYNEQFF.

A few counts support this clonotype. This chain connects TRBV12-3 or TRBV12-4 to TRBJ1-6; D might be TRBD1 (5 bases). The CDR3 contains 13 residues. Trimming took off 3 bases at V and 6 bases at J, with 6 bases between the two ends. CDR3 in DNA: TGTGCCAGCAGTTTTGGGGGTAATTCACCCCTCCACTTT. This gives the protein CASSFGGNSPLHF.

This clonotype came up a few times. The DNA for the CDR3 is TGTGCCAGCAGGCAAGGACAGGGGGTCAGGGAGACCCAGTACTTC. Residues: CASRQGQGVRETQYF. The chain links TRBV25-1 to TRBJ2-5; the match to TRBD1 covers 10 bases. This CDR3 is built from 15 residues. Per the germline V gene, CDR1 is MGHDK and CDR2 is SYGVNS. The V segment lost 6 bases and the J segment 5 bases; nucleotides outside the gene matches: 9.

J is TRBJ2-5 and V is TRBV5-1; no reliable D call. The CDR3 is 15 residues long. V was shortened by 0 bases and J by 5 bases, with 14 bases between the two germline ends. Germline V CDR1 and CDR2: SGHRS, YFSETQ. The CDR3 loop reads CASSLVGFPPETQYF. DNA of the CDR3: TGCGCCAGCAGCTTGGTGGGGTTTCCGCCGGAGACCCAGTACTTC.

The V gene is TRBV20-1, the J gene TRBJ2-1; 8 bases fit TRBD2. V lost 6 bases to trimming and J lost 4 bases; unmatched junction nucleotides: 11. Germline CDR1 is DFQATT and CDR2 is SNEGSKA (reference sequence). The length of the CDR3 is 15 residues. This chain's CDR3 is CSAPLRGGRYNEQFF. The CDR3, as DNA: TGCAGTGCCCCCTTACGGGGGGGCCGGTACAATGAGCAGTTCTTC.